This TCR beta chain was sequenced during a study of shared clonotypes between healthy human individuals. Per germline, CDR1 MNHNS and CDR2 SASEGT. This CDR3 has 15 residues. V lost 5 bases and J 2 bases, leaving 10 bases between the germline ends. Clones were sequenced by immunoSEQ multiplex PCR, and TCRdb holds only the in-frame ones, with some missing. This table has 2 million to 3 million clones, approximately 93% appearing once. This TCR came from a man aged 18 to 30 in good health. Some clones in this sample may be carry-over from other donors' samples. The sample taken for sequencing was naive CD4+ T cells from PBMCs. Subset meaning: CD45RA+ positively selected. J is TRBJ2-6 and V is TRBV6-1, with TRBD2 as a possible D gene (6 bases). Written as DNA, the CDR3 is TGTGCCAGCAGTATGGGCGGGGCTGGGGCCAACGTCCTGACTTTC. Protein product: CASSMGGAGANVLTF.